This TCR beta chain was retrieved from a study of Ad26.COV2.S vaccination and SARS-CoV-2 variants. General study points: Recipients of either vaccine or placebo displayed similar breadth of non-spike TCRs.

Trimming removed 3 bases at V and 6 bases at J, with 11 bases between. Germline-derived CDR1 and CDR2 are SGHAT and FQNNGV. The CDR3 consists of 13 residues. Comment on this clone: As yet, its antigen is unknown.

Treatment here: some 20 received Ad26.COV2.S at low or high dose, single or two shots; several received placebo; per-sample allocation not given. Samples were taken on day 63 after the first vaccine or placebo injection. Profiling relied on immunoSEQ multiplex PCR, and the TCRdb table lists in-frame clones only, not all of them. The repertoire holds 300,000 to 500,000 clones, with approximately 86% as singletons. The clonotype was recovered from a person between 18 and 59 years old who received the Ad26.COV2.S COVID-19 vaccine or a placebo. This rearrangement joins TRBV11-2 to TRBJ1-1, with D hard to call. The sequenced sample was peripheral blood, obtained in a trial of Ad26.COV2.S vaccine versus placebo. In DNA, the CDR3 is TGTGCCAGCAGCTTGGAGTTCCCGGCTGAAGCTTTCTTT. This sequence encodes CASSLEFPAEAFF.